Sequencing of this T cell receptor beta chain was carried out in a study of CD8 T cells in ankylosing spondylitis. Whole-study results and caveats: Peripheral blood samples showed relatively rare disease-linked clones, and these clones were CD8+.

Turning to this clonotype: Antigen: not known.

With 6 bases removed from V and 2 bases from J, the gap between germline ends came to 12 bases. This CDR3 is 13 amino acids long. Germline CDR1 SQVTM, CDR2 ANQGSEA. TCRdb ran MiXCR on the 5' RACE reads and lists one entry per CDR3 protein. The sample has about 310,000 distinct CDR3 sequences; 20% are singletons. The sequence was collected from a female donor with ankylosing spondylitis or in good health (not recorded which). The chain is built from TRBV29-1 and TRBJ2-3; no clear D. The sample comprised blood, either unsorted or a sorted T cell fraction (not recorded which). The CDR3 spells CSVRTPLTDTQYF. For the CDR3, the DNA is TGCAGCGTGCGGACGCCACTCACAGATACGCAGTATTTT.